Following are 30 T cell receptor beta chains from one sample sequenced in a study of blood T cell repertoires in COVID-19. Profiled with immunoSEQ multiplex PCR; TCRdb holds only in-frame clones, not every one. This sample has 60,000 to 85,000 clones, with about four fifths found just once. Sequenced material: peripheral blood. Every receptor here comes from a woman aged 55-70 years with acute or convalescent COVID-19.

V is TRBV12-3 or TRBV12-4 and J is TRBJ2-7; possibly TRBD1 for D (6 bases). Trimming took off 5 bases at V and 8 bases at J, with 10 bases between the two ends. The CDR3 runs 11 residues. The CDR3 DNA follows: TGTGCCAGCAGTCCAGGGGTTCAGCAGTACTTC. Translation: CASSPGVQQYF.

The CDR3 DNA is TGCGCCAGCAGCTCGACAGGGAGTAAGTATGAAGCTTTCTTT. It yields the protein CASSSTGSKYEAFF. The chain is built from TRBV5-1 and TRBJ1-1; 7 bases agree with TRBD1. The J segment lost 7 bases and the V segment lost 3 bases, leaving 9 bases of the junction unmatched. There are 14 residues in the CDR3. Germline CDR1 and CDR2: SGHRS and YFSETQ.

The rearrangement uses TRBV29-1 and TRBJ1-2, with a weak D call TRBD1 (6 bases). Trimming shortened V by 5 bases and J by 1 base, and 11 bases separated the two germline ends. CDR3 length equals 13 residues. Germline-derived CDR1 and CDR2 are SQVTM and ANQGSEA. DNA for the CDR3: TGCAGCGTTTCAGGGGAACTTAACTATGGCTACACCTTC. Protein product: CSVSGELNYGYTF.

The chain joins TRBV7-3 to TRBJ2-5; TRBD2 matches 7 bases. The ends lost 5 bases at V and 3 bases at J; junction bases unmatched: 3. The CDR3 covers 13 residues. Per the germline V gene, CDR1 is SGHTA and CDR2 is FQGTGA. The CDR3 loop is CASSPGTKETQYF. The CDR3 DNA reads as TGTGCCAGCAGCCCCGGGACTAAAGAGACCCAGTACTTC.

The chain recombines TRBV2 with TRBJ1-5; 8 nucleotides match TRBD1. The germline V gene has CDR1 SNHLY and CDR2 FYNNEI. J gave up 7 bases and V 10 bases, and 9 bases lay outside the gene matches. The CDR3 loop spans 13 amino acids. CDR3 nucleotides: TGTGCCAATTCCGGGACAGGTAGGCAGCCCCAGCATTTT. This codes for CANSGTGRQPQHF.

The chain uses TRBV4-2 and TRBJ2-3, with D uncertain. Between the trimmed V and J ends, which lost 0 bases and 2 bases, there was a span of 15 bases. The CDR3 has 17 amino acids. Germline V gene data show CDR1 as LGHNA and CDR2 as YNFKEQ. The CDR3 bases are TGTGCCAGCAGCCAAGATCAGGATTTCTCCCTCACAGATACGCAGTATTTT. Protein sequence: CASSQDQDFSLTDTQYF.

The CDR3 DNA reads TGTGCCAGCTCCCTCGGTCTCAACACCGGGGAGCTGTTTTTT. Translation: CASSLGLNTGELFF. The chain links TRBV18 to TRBJ2-2; D is unresolved. This CDR3 has 14 amino acids. Between the trimmed V and J ends, which lost 6 bases and 2 bases, there was a span of 10 bases. Germline V gives CDR1 KGHSH, CDR2 LQKENI.

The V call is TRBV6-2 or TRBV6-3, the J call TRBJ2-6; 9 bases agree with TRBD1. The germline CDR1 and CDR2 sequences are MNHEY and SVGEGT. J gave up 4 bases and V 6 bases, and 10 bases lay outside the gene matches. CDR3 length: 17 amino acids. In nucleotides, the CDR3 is TGTGCCAGCAGCCGTCCCGGGACAGGGACCGGGGCCAACGTCCTGACTTTC. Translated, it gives CASSRPGTGTGANVLTF.

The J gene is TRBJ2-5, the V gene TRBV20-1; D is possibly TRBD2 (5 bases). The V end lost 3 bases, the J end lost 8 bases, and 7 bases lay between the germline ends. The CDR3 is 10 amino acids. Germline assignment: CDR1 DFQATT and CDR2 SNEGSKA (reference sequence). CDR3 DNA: TGCAGTGCTAGCGGGGAAACCCAGTACTTC. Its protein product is CSASGETQYF.

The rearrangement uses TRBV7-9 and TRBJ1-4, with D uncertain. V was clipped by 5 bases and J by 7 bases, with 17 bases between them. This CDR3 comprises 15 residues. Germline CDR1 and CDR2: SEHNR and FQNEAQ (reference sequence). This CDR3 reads CASSPGLGGGEKLFF. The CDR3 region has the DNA TGTGCCAGCAGCCCCGGTTTGGGAGGCGGTGAAAAACTGTTTTTT.

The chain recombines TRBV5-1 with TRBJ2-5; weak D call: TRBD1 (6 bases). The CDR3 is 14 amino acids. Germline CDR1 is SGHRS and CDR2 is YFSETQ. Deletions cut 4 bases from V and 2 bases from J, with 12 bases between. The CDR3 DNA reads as TGCGCCAGCAGCCCAGGACAGCTACAAGAGACCCAGTACTTC. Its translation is CASSPGQLQETQYF.

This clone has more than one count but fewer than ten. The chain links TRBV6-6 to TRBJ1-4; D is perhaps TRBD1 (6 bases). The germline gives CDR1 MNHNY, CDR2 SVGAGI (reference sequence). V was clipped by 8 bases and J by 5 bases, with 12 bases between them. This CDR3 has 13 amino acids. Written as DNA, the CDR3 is TGTGCCAGCGAAGGCAGGGGCAATGAAAAACTGTTTTTT. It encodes CASEGRGNEKLFF.

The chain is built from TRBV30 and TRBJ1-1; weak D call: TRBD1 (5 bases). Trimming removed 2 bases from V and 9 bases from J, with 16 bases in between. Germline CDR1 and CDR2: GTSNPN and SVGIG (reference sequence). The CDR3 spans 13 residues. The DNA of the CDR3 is TGTGCCTGGAGTAGTACAGGTCTTTCCCAAGCTTTCTTT. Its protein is CAWSSTGLSQAFF.

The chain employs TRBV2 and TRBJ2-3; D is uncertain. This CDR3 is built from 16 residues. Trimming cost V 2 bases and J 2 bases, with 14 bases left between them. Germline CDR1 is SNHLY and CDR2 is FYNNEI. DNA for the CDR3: TGTGCCAGCAGTGAACGGTGGGCTGGAATCACAGATACGCAGTATTTT. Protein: CASSERWAGITDTQYF. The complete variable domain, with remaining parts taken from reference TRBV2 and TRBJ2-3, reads EPEVTQTPSHQVTQMGQEVILRCVPISNHLYFYWYRQILGQKVEFLVSFYNNEISEKSEIFDDQFSVERPDGSNFTLKIRSTKLEDSAMYFCASSERWAGITDTQYFGPGTRLTVL.

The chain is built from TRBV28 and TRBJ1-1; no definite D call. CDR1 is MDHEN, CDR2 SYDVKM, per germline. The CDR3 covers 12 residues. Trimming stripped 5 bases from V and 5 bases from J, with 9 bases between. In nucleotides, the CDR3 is TGTGCCAGCAGTCTTAGCCGAACTGAAGCTTTCTTT. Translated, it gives CASSLSRTEAFF.

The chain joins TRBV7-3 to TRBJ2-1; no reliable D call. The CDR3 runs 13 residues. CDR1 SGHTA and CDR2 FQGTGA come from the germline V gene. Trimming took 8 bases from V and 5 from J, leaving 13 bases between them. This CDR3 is CASGQSRDNEQFF. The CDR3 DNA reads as TGTGCCAGCGGTCAGTCTCGGGACAATGAGCAGTTCTTC.

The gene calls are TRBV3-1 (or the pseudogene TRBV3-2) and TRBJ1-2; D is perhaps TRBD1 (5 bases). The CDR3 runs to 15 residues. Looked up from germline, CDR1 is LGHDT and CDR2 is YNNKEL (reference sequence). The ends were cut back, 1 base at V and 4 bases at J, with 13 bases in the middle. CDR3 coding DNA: TGTGCCAGCAGCCAAGGTCGGGACTCCGGCTATGGCTACACCTTC. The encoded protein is CASSQGRDSGYGYTF.

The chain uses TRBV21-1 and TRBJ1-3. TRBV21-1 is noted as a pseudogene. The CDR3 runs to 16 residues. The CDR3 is CASSKGGEITGNTIYF. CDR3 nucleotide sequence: TGTGCCAGCAGCAAAGGGGGGGAGATAACTGGAAACACCATATATTTT.

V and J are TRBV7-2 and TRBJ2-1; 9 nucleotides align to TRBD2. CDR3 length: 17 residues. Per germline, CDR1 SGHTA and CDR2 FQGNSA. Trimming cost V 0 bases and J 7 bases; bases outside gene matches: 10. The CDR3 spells CASSLAGRLAGGNEQFF. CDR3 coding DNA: TGTGCCAGCAGCTTAGCGGGGAGACTCGCGGGGGGGAATGAGCAGTTCTTC. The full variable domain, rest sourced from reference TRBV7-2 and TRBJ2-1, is GAGVSQSPSNKVTEKGKDVELRCDPISGHTALYWYRQSLGQGLEFLIYFQGNSAPDKSGLPSDRFSAERTGGSVSTLTIQRTQQEDSAVYLCASSLAGRLAGGNEQFFGPGTRLTVL.

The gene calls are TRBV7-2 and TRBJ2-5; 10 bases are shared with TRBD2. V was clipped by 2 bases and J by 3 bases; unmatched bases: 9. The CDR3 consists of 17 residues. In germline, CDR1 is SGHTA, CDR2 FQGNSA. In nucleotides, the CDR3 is TGTGCCAGCAGCTTACCCATATCCGGGACTAGCGAAGAGACCCAGTACTTC. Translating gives CASSLPISGTSEETQYF. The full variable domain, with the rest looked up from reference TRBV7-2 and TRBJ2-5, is GAGVSQSPSNKVTEKGKDVELRCDPISGHTALYWYRQSLGQGLEFLIYFQGNSAPDKSGLPSDRFSAERTGGSVSTLTIQRTQQEDSAVYLCASSLPISGTSEETQYFGPGTRLLVL.

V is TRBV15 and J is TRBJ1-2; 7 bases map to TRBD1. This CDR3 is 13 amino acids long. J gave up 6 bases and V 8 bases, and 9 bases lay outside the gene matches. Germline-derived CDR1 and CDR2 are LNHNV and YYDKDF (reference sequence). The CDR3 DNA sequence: TGTGCCACCTCCTTCGGACAGGCGGATGGCTACACCTTC. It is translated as CATSFGQADGYTF.

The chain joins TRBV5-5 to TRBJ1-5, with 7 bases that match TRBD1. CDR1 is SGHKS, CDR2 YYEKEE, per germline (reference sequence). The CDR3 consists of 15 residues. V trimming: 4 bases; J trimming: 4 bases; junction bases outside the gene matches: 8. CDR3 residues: CASSPGGTANQPQHF. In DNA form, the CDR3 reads TGTGCCAGCAGCCCTGGGGGGACAGCTAATCAGCCCCAGCATTTT.

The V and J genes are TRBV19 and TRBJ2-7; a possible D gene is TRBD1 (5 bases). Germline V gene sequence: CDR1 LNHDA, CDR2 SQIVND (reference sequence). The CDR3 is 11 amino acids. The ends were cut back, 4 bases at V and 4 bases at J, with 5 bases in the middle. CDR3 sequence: CASSNRYEQYF. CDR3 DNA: TGTGCCAGTAGTAACAGGTACGAGCAGTACTTC.

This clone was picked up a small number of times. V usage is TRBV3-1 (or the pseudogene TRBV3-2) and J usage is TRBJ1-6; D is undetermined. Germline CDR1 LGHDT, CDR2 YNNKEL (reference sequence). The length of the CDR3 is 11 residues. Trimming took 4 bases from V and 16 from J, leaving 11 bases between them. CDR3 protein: CASSRGRPLHF. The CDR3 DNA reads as TGTGCCAGCAGCCGCGGGAGGCCTCTCCACTTT.

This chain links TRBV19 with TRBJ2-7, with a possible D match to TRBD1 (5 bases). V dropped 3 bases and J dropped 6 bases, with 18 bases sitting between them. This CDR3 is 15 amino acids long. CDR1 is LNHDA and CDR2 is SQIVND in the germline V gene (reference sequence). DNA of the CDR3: TGTGCCAGTAGTATGGGGCCTATCCCATTCTCCGAGCAGTACTTC. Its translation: CASSMGPIPFSEQYF.

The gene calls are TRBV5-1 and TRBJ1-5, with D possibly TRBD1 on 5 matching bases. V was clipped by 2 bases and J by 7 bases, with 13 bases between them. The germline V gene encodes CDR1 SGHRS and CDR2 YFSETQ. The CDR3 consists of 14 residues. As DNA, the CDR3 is TGCGCCAGCAGCTTAGGGCAGGGTAGCCAGCCCCAGCATTTT. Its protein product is CASSLGQGSQPQHF.

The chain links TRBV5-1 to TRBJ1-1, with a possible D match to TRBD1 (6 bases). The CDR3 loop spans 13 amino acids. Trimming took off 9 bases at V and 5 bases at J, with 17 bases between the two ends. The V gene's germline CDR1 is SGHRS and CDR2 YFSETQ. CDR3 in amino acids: CATNTGSGTEAFF. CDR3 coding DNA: TGCGCCACCAATACAGGGTCGGGAACTGAAGCTTTCTTT.

The CDR3 DNA reads TGTGCCAGCAGTGAAGAAACCTCTAGGATTAGCAATCAGCCCCAGCATTTT. Translation: CASSEETSRISNQPQHF. V and J are TRBV2 and TRBJ1-5; D uncertain. The germline V gene encodes CDR1 SNHLY and CDR2 FYNNEI. The V and J ends lost 1 base and 0 bases respectively, with 13 bases between them. The CDR3 is 17 amino acids.

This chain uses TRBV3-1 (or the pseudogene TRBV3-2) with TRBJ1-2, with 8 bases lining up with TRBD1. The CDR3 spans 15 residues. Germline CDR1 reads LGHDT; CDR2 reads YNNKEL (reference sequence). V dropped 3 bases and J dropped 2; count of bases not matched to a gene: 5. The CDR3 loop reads CASSHRGPTNYGYTF. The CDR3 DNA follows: TGTGCCAGCAGCCACAGGGGGCCAACCAACTATGGCTACACCTTC.

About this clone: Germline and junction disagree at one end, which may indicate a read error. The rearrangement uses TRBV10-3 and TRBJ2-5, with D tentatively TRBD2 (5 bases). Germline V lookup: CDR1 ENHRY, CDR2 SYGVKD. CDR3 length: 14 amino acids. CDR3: CAINEGITQETQYF. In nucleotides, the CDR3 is TGTGCCATCAATGAGGGCATCACGCAAGAGACCCAGTACTTC.